The rows below give T cell receptor beta chains drawn from one sample of a study of OX40 agonist ivuxolimab in advanced cancers. Assay used: immunoSEQ multiplex PCR; TCRdb lists only in-frame clones, some missing. There are 70,000 to 90,000 clones in the sample; roughly 86% occur only once, and about 8% lies in the top ten. The specimen was CD4+ or CD8+ T cells sorted from blood, collected in a trial of the OX40 agonist ivuxolimab. Receptors were obtained from an adult with an advanced solid tumor such as melanoma, head and neck, liver or kidney cancer. Both conserved end residues are part of each CDR3. The D gene is left open where the match is weak. Clone size is not always given. Where it is, it says once, few, many or a class for expanded clones.

TRBV2	-	-	TRBJ1-2	CASSPDLTPNYGYTF	TGTGCCAGCAGCCCCGATCTTACACCTAACTATGGCTACACCTTC
TRBV7-9	-	TRBD2	TRBJ2-1	CASSFTGLGNNEQFF	TGTGCCAGCAGCTTCACCGGACTAGGTAACAATGAGCAGTTCTTC
TRBV6-4	-	TRBD1	TRBJ1-1	CASSLTGAGEAFF	TGTGCCAGCAGCCTGACAGGGGCGGGTGAAGCTTTCTTT
TRBV5-1	-	-	TRBJ1-1	CASSSTESREAFF	TGCGCCAGCAGCTCGACAGAGAGCCGTGAAGCTTTCTTT
TRBV6-5	once	TRBD1	TRBJ1-2	CASSKDRFDGYTF	TGTGCCAGCAGTAAGGACAGGTTTGATGGCTACACCTTC
TRBV5-1	-	-	TRBJ1-2	CASSLGGQVYGYTF	TGCGCCAGCAGCTTGGGGGGGCAGGTCTATGGCTACACCTTC
TRBV5-5	-	-	TRBJ2-4	CASSLVPGNIQYF	TGTGCCAGCAGCTTGGTGCCAGGGAACATTCAGTACTTC
TRBV25-1	-	-	TRBJ2-1	CASTLTPTGPYNEQFF	TGTGCCAGCACCCTAACCCCTACCGGTCCCTACAATGAGCAGTTCTTC
TRBV9	-	-	TRBJ2-6	CASSGMFSGANVLTF	TGTGCCAGCAGCGGGATGTTTTCTGGGGCCAACGTCCTGACTTTC
TRBV5-1	-	TRBD2	TRBJ2-2	CASSLLAPGELFF	TGCGCCAGCAGCTTACTAGCGCCCGGGGAGCTGTTTTTT
TRBV11-2	-	-	TRBJ2-7	CASSLRLGGLYTYEQYF	TGTGCCAGCAGCTTGCGTTTGGGGGGGCTATACACCTACGAGCAGTACTTC
TRBV9	-	-	TRBJ1-2	CASSVEGTGFYGYTF	TGTGCCAGCAGCGTTGAGGGAACTGGGTTTTATGGCTACACCTTC
TRBV6-6	-	TRBD2	TRBJ2-5	CASSYSAGDKTFQYF	TGTGCCAGCAGTTACTCCGCGGGAGATAAGACTTTCCAGTACTTC
TRBV28	-	-	TRBJ1-1	CASRLRERSEAFF	TGTGCCAGCAGACTCAGGGAGAGGTCTGAAGCTTTCTTT
TRBV28	-	-	TRBJ2-5	CASSFPGGPQETQYF	TGTGCCAGCAGTTTTCCAGGGGGGCCTCAAGAGACCCAGTACTTC
TRBV28	-	TRBD1	TRBJ2-5	CASSLRTGPETQYF	TGTGCCAGCAGTTTACGGACAGGTCCAGAGACCCAGTACTTC
TRBV2	-	-	TRBJ2-5	CASIRVEETQYF	TGTGCCAGCATCCGGGTAGAGGAGACCCAGTACTTC
TRBV6-5	-	-	TRBJ1-4	CASSYSPRPTNEKLFF	TGTGCCAGCAGTTACTCTCCCAGACCAACTAATGAAAAACTGTTTTTT
TRBV7-2	-	-	TRBJ2-6	CASSLRPGGANVLTF	TGTGCCAGCAGCTTACGCCCAGGGGGGGCCAACGTCCTGACTTTC
TRBV7-9	-	-	TRBJ2-6	CASTLRSGGANVLTF	TGTGCCAGCACCTTGCGGAGTGGCGGGGCCAACGTCCTGACTTTC
TRBV6-5	-	TRBD1	TRBJ2-6	CASSYTGEGANVLTF	TGTGCCAGCAGTTACACAGGGGAAGGGGCCAACGTCCTGACTTTC
TRBV7-2	-	-	TRBJ1-5	CASSLAVGSFNQPQHF	TGTGCCAGCAGCTTAGCGGTAGGCAGCTTCAATCAGCCCCAGCATTTT
TRBV27	-	-	TRBJ2-2	CASSFQLLNTGELFF	TGTGCCAGCAGTTTTCAACTGCTGAACACCGGGGAGCTGTTTTTT
TRBV19	-	TRBD1	TRBJ1-1	CATATGRLNTEAFF	TGTGCCACTGCGACAGGGCGATTGAACACTGAAGCTTTCTTT